This TCR beta chain was identified during a study of CD4 T cells in relation to SARS-CoV-2 and coronaviruses. Unexposed donor CD4+ T cells date from about 2011-2018, before the COVID-19 pandemic. Isolation of CD4+ T cells took place after around 11 days in culture. In regard to this clone: As yet, its antigen is unknown.

The table came from immunoSEQ multiplex PCR; TCRdb's copy has only in-frame clones and leaves some out. This table has around 11,000 clones, 70% to 85% appearing once. The CDR3 consists of 14 residues. Germline CDR1 SGHNT, CDR2 YYREEE (reference sequence). V was trimmed by 0 bases and J by 7 bases, leaving 14 bases between them. The clonotype comes from a human donor in good health. J is TRBJ2-7 and V is TRBV5-4, with a tentative D call TRBD1 (6 bases). Sequences were obtained from CD4+ T cells from PBMCs, cultured in vitro. In DNA form, the CDR3 reads TGTGCCAGCAGCTTGGAGCTCAGGGGTTGGGAGCAGTACTTC. Amino acid sequence: CASSLELRGWEQYF.